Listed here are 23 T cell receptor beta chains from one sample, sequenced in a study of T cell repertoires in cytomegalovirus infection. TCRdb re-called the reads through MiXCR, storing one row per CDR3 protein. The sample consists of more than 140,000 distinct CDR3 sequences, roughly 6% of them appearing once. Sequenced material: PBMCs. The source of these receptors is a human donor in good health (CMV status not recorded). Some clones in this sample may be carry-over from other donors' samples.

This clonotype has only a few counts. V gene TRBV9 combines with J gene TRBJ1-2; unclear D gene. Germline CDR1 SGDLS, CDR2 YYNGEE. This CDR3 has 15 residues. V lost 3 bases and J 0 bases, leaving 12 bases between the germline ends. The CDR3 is CASSAFNGANYGYTF. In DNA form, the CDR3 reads TGTGCCAGCAGCGCTTTTAACGGAGCTAACTATGGCTACACCTTC.

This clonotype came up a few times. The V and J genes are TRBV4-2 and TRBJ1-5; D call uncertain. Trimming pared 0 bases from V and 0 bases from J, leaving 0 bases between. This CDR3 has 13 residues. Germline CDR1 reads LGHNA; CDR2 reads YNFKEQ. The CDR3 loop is CASSQDSNQPQHF. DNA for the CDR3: TGTGCCAGCAGCCAAGATAGCAATCAGCCCCAGCATTTT.

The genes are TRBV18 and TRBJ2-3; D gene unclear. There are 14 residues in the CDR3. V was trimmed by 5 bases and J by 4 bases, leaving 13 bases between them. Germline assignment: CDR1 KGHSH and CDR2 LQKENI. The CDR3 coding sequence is TGTGCCAGCTCATCGACCGGACGGTCAGATACGCAGTATTTT. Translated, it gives CASSSTGRSDTQYF.

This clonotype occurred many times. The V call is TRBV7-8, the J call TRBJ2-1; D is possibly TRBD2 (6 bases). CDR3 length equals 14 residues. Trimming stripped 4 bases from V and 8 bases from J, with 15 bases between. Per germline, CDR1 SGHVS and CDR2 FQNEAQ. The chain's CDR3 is CASSSEGSAYEQFF. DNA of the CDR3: TGTGCCAGCAGCTCGGAGGGCAGCGCCTATGAGCAGTTCTTC.

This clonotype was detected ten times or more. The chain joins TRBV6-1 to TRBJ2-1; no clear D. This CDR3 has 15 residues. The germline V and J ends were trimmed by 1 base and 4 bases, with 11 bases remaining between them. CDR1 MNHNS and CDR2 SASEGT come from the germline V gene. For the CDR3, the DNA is TGTGCCAGCAGTGAAGGTGGCTTTACATACAATGAGCAGTTCTTC. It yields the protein CASSEGGFTYNEQFF.

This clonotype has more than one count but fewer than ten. The CDR3 region is CASSPELSNNEQFF. In DNA form, the CDR3 reads TGTGCCAGCAGCCCCGAGCTGAGTAACAATGAGCAGTTCTTC. The chain is built from TRBV7-6 and TRBJ2-1; D remains ambiguous. Trimming pared 5 bases from V and 5 bases from J, leaving 13 bases between. This CDR3 has 14 amino acids. From germline, CDR1 is SGHVS and CDR2 FNYEAQ.

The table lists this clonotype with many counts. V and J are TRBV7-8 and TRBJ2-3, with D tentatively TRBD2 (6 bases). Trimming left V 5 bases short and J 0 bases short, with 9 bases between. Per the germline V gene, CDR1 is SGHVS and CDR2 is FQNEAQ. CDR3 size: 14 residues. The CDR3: CASSEGLSTDTQYF. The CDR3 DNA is TGTGCCAGCAGCGAGGGACTGAGCACAGATACGCAGTATTTT.

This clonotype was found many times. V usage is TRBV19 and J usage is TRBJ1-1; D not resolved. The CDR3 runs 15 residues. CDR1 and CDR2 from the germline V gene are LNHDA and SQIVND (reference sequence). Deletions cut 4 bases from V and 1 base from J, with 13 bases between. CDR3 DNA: TGTGCCAGTAGTAAAACGGACCCCCCGAACACTGAAGCTTTCTTT. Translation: CASSKTDPPNTEAFF.

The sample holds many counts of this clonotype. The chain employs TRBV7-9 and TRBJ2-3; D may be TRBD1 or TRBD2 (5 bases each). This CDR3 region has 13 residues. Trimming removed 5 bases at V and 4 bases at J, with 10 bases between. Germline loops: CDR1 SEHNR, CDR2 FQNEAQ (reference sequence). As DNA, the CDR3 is TGTGCCAGCAGCCCCTTGGGACCAGATACGCAGTATTTT. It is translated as CASSPLGPDTQYF.

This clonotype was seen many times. Here the CDR3 DNA reads TGTGCCAGCAGCTTCCCTGGCGGGGGGCTAGAGACCCAGTACTTC. It encodes CASSFPGGGLETQYF. The V gene is TRBV5-5, the J gene TRBJ2-5, with 8 bases identical to TRBD2. The CDR3 totals 15 residues. The V gene end was trimmed by 2 bases and the J gene end by 4 bases; junction bases not matched to a gene: 7. CDR1 and CDR2 from the germline V gene are SGHKS and YYEKEE (reference sequence).

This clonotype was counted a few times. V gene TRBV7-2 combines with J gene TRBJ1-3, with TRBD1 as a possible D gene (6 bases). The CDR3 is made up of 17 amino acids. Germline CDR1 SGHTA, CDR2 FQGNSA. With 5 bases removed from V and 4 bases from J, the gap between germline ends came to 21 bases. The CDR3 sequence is CASSHRPAGVTGNTIYF. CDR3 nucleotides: TGTGCCAGCAGCCACCGCCCGGCAGGGGTTACGGGAAACACCATATATTTT.

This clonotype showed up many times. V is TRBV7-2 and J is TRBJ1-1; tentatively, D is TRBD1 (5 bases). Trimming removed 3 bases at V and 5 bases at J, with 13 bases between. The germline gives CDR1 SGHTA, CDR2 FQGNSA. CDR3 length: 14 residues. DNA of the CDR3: TGTGCCAGCAGCTTCCGTAATCAGGGAACTGAAGCTTTCTTT. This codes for CASSFRNQGTEAFF. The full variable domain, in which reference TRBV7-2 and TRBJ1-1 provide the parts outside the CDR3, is GAGVSQSPSNKVTEKGKDVELRCDPISGHTALYWYRQSLGQGLEFLIYFQGNSAPDKSGLPSDRFSAERTGGSVSTLTIQRTQQEDSAVYLCASSFRNQGTEAFFGQGTRLTVV.

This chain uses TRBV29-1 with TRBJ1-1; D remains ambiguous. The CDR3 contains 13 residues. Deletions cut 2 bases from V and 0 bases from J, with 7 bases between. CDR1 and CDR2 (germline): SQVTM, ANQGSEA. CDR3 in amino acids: CSVELGVNTEAFF. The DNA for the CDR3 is TGCAGCGTTGAACTTGGAGTGAACACTGAAGCTTTCTTT.

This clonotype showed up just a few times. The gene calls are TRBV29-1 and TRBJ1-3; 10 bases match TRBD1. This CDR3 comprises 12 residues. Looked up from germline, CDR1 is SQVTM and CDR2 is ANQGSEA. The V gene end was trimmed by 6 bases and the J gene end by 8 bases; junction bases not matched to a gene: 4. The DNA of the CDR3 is TGCAGCGTAAGACAGGGGGCAGACACCATATATTTT. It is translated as CSVRQGADTIYF. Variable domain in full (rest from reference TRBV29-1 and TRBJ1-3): SAVISQKPSRDICQRGTSLTIQCQVDSQVTMMFWYRQQPGQSLTLIATANQGSEATYESGFVIDKFPISRPNLTFSTLTVSNMSPEDSSIYLCSVRQGADTIYFGEGSWLTVV.

This chain's CDR3 is CASSLQQGGTEAFF. CDR3 DNA sequence: TGCGCCAGCAGCTTGCAACAGGGTGGGACTGAAGCTTTCTTT. The chain couples TRBV5-1 to TRBJ1-1, with D perhaps TRBD1 (6 bases). In germline, CDR1 is SGHRS, CDR2 YFSETQ. This CDR3 has 14 amino acids. The ends were cut back, 1 base at V and 5 bases at J, with 12 bases in the middle.

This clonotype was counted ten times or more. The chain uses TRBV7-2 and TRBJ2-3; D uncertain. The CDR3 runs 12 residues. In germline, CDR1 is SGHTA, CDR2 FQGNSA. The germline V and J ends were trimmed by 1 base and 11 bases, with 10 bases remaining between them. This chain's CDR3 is CASSLEGRQQYF. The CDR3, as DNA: TGTGCCAGCAGCTTAGAGGGCAGACAGCAGTATTTT.

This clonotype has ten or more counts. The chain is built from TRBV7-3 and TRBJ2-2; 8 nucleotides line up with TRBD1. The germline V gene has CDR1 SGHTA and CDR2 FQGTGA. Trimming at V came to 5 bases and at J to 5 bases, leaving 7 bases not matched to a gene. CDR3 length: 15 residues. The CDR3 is CASSPGQGLTGELFF. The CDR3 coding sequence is TGTGCCAGCAGCCCCGGACAGGGATTAACCGGGGAGCTGTTTTTT. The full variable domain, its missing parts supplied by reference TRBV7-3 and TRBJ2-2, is GAGVSQTPSNKVTEKGKYVELRCDPISGHTALYWYRQSLGQGPEFLIYFQGTGAADDSGLPNDRFFAVRPEGSVSTLKIQRTERGDSAVYLCASSPGQGLTGELFFGEGSRLTVL.

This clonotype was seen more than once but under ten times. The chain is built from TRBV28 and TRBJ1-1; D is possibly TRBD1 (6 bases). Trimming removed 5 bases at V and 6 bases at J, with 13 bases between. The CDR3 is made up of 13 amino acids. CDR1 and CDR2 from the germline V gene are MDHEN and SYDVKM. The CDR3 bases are TGTGCCAGCAGTCCCAGGGGTCGGGCTGAAGCTTTCTTT. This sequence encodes CASSPRGRAEAFF.

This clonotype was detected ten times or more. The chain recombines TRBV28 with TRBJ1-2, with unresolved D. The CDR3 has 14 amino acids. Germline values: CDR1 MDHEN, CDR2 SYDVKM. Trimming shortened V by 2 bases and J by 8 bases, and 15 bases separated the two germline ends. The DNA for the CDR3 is TGTGCCAGCAGTTTACACAACCGCTATGAGGGCTACACCTTC. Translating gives CASSLHNRYEGYTF.

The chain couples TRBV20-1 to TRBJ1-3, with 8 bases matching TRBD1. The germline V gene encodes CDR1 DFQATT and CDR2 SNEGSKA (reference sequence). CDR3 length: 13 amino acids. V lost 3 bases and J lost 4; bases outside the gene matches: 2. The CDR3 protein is CSASRGQGNTIYF. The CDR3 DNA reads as TGCAGTGCTAGCAGGGGGCAGGGAAACACCATATATTTT.

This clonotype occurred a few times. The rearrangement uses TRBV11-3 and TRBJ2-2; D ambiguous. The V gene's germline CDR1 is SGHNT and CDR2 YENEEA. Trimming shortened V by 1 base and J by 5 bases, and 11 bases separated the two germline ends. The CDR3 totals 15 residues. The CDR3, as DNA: TGTGCCAGCAGCTTAGGTGGTCAGTCGACCGGGGAGCTGTTTTTT. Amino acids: CASSLGGQSTGELFF. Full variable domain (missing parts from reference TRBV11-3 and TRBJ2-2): EAGVVQSPRYKIIEKKQPVAFWCNPISGHNTLYWYLQNLGQGPELLIRYENEEAVDDSQLPKDRFSAERLKGVDSTLKIQPAELGDSAVYLCASSLGGQSTGELFFGEGSRLTVL.

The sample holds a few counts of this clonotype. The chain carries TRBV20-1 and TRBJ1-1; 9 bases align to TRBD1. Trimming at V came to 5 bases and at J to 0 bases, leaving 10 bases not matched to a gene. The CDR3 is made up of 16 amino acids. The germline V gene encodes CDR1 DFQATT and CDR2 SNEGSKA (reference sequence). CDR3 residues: CSAYTPGQGMNTEAFF. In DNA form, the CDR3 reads TGCAGTGCTTACACCCCGGGACAGGGAATGAACACTGAAGCTTTCTTT.

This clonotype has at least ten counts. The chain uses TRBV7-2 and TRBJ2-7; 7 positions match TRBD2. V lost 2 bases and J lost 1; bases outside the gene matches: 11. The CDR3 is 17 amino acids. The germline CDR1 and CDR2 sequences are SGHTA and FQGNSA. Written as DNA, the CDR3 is TGTGCCAGCAGCTTAACCGGGACTAAAACAAGGTCCTACGAGCAGTACTTC. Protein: CASSLTGTKTRSYEQYF.